This TCR beta chain was identified in a study of cytomegalovirus exposure and HLA in healthy donors. About the study: Across 350 to 500 genotyped donors, over 70% landed in the Caucasian-associated ancestry cluster. Study outcomes and limitations: An apparent linkage of common viral pathogens to several of the most significant clusters emerged in a later analysis. Later genetic work tied a missense DCLRE1C variant to beta-chain V and J trimming. Donor immune exposure was known only as CMV serostatus.

The CDR3 has 14 amino acids. In germline, CDR1 is LNHDA, CDR2 SQIVND (reference sequence). The ends lost 6 bases at V and 6 bases at J; junction bases unmatched: 7. A remark on this clone: Antigen: not known.

The PCR had 60 Vbeta and 13 Jbeta primers. Sequencing was performed with immunoSEQ multiplex PCR; in TCRdb, only in-frame clones are kept and a portion is missing. The profile shows 140,000 to 150,000 clones, 75% to 85% of them singletons. Material: PBMCs. The chain recombines TRBV19 with TRBJ2-2; TRBD1 matches 7 bases. This clonotype was sampled from a man in his forties in good health and CMV-seronegative. The CDR3 nucleotides read TGTGCCAGTAGGTCAACAGGGGCCCCCGGGGAGCTGTTTTTT. It translates to CASRSTGAPGELFF.